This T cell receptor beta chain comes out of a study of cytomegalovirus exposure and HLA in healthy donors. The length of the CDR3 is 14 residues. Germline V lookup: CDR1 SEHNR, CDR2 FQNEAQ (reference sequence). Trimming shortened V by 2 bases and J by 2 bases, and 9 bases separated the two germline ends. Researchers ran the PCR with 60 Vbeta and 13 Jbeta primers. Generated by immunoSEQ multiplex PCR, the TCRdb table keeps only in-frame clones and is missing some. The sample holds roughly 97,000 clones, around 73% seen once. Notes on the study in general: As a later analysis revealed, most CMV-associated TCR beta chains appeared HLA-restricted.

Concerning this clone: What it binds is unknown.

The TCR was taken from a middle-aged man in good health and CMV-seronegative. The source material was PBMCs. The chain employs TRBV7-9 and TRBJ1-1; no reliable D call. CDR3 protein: CASSLLFPNTEAFF. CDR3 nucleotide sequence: TGTGCCAGCAGCTTACTATTCCCCAACACTGAAGCTTTCTTT.